The 4 T cell receptor beta chains below were found in one sample sequenced in a study of cytomegalovirus exposure and HLA in healthy donors. Produced via immunoSEQ multiplex PCR; TCRdb's table is partial and in-frame only. The sample includes some 49,000 clones, around 94% of them seen just once. The source material was PBMCs. These receptors were collected from a man younger than 35 in good health and CMV-seronegative.

This clone was seen once. This chain joins TRBV6-5 and TRBJ2-3; TRBD2 matches 10 bases. The CDR3 length is 15 residues. Trimming took 5 bases from V and 2 from J; bases not matched to a gene: 4. Looked up from germline, CDR1 is MNHEY and CDR2 is SVGAGI. CDR3 protein: CASSPGTSDTDTQYF. The CDR3 DNA is TGTGCCAGCAGTCCCGGGACTAGCGACACAGATACGCAGTATTTT.

This chain links TRBV19 with TRBJ2-7, with TRBD1 matching 7 bases. CDR3 length: 16 amino acids. Germline lookup yields CDR1 LNHDA and CDR2 SQIVND (reference sequence). With V trimmed by 3 bases and J by 6 bases, 14 bases remained unmatched. As DNA, the CDR3 is TGTGCCAGTAGTATCCCTGGACAGGCAGCCATCGGCGAGCAGTACTTC. Translating it yields CASSIPGQAAIGEQYF.

The rearrangement links TRBV18 to TRBJ2-7, with 9 bases lining up with TRBD1. CDR3 length equals 15 residues. J gave up 4 bases and V 0 bases, and 4 bases lay outside the gene matches. CDR1 and CDR2 from the germline V gene are KGHSH and LQKENI. In DNA, the CDR3 is TGTGCCAGCTCACCACCGTCGACAGGGGGATACGAGCAGTACTTC. It translates to CASSPPSTGGYEQYF.

This clone was counted once. The chain joins TRBV6-1 to TRBJ2-7, with 7 bases fitting TRBD1. Trimming took 11 bases from V and 6 from J; bases not matched to a gene: 13. The CDR3 has 13 residues. The germline V gene encodes CDR1 MNHNS and CDR2 SASEGT. The chain's CDR3 is CAPRRDSPAEQYF. CDR3 nucleotide sequence: TGTGCCCCCCGAAGGGACAGCCCCGCCGAGCAGTACTTC.